These 9 T cell receptor beta chains came from one sample sequenced in a study of cytomegalovirus exposure and HLA in healthy donors. Researchers ran the PCR with 60 Vbeta and 13 Jbeta primers. Sequenced by immunoSEQ multiplex PCR; TCRdb stores in-frame clones only, minus some. This table has 100,000 to 150,000 clones, around 80% appearing once. Source material: PBMCs. The source is a man aged 25-45 years in good health and CMV-seronegative.

This chain uses TRBV7-2 with TRBJ2-7; tentative D call: TRBD2 (6 bases). The CDR3 runs to 14 residues. The V end was cut by 5 bases, the J end by 5 bases, with 16 bases between. CDR1 and CDR2 from the germline V gene are SGHTA and FQGNSA. CDR3 DNA sequence: TGTGCCAGCAGCCTGAGGGGATTAGCGGACGAGCAGTACTTC. As protein: CASSLRGLADEQYF. The full variable domain, completed using reference TRBV7-2 and TRBJ2-7, is GAGVSQSPSNKVTEKGKDVELRCDPISGHTALYWYRQSLGQGLEFLIYFQGNSAPDKSGLPSDRFSAERTGGSVSTLTIQRTQQEDSAVYLCASSLRGLADEQYFGPGTRLTVT.

The rearrangement joins TRBV7-8 to TRBJ2-7; 11 bases align to TRBD2. The germline gives CDR1 SGHVS, CDR2 FQNEAQ. The junction had 1 base not matched to a gene; V was cut back by 2 bases and J by 1 base. CDR3 length: 15 amino acids. This chain's CDR3 is CASSLTSGGSYEQYF. DNA for the CDR3: TGTGCCAGCAGCTTAACTAGCGGGGGATCCTACGAGCAGTACTTC.

This clone has a handful of counts. This rearrangement joins TRBV9 to TRBJ2-7; a possible D gene is TRBD1 (6 bases). V gave up 5 bases and J gave up 6 bases, with 9 bases separating them. The length of the CDR3 is 11 residues. Germline V gene sequence: CDR1 SGDLS, CDR2 YYNGEE. CDR3: CASSQGSEQYF. The DNA of the CDR3 is TGTGCCAGCAGTCAGGGGAGCGAGCAGTACTTC. The full variable domain, with the rest looked up from reference TRBV9 and TRBJ2-7, is DSGVTQTPKHLITATGQRVTLRCSPRSGDLSVYWYQQSLDQGLQFLIQYYNGEERAKGNILERFSAQQFPDLHSELNLSSLELGDSALYFCASSQGSEQYFGPGTRLTVT.

The chain has TRBV6-5 and TRBJ2-1; TRBD1 agrees at 8 bases. The CDR3 extends over 15 amino acids. Germline values: CDR1 MNHEY, CDR2 SVGAGI. With V trimmed by 8 bases and J by 4 bases, 10 bases remained unmatched. CDR3 sequence: CASRLYRTGYNEQFF. CDR3 nucleotide sequence: TGTGCCAGCCGCCTGTACCGGACAGGGTACAATGAGCAGTTCTTC.

The chain uses TRBV10-3 and TRBJ2-3; D might be TRBD1 (5 bases). V was clipped by 6 bases and J by 3 bases, with 19 bases between them. Looked up from germline, CDR1 is ENHRY and CDR2 is SYGVKD. This CDR3 contains 16 residues. In DNA form, the CDR3 reads TGTGCCATCAGCGCCCAGGGCTTGCAGGCTACAGATACGCAGTATTTT. Amino acids: CAISAQGLQATDTQYF.

V and J are TRBV15 and TRBJ1-5; D is unclear. The germline V gene encodes CDR1 LNHNV and CDR2 YYDKDF (reference sequence). There are 16 residues in the CDR3. V shed 0 bases and J shed 6 bases, with 15 bases lying between them. The CDR3 DNA sequence: TGTGCCACCAGCAGAGATAGGAGGAGGGAGGTTCAGCCCCAGCATTTT. Protein sequence: CATSRDRRREVQPQHF.

This chain links TRBV6-1 with TRBJ2-7; 7 nucleotides agree with TRBD1. With V trimmed by 5 bases and J by 2 bases, 6 bases remained unmatched. The length of the CDR3 is 14 residues. Germline values: CDR1 MNHNS, CDR2 SASEGT. For the CDR3, the DNA is TGTGCCAGCAGTCCTCGGACAGGTCCCTACGAGCAGTACTTC. This translates into CASSPRTGPYEQYF.

The chain combines TRBV18 with TRBJ2-2; 13 nucleotides align to TRBD2. Per the germline V gene, CDR1 is KGHSH and CDR2 is LQKENI. The CDR3 is made up of 16 amino acids. J gave up 5 bases and V 4 bases, and 4 bases lay outside the gene matches. In nucleotides, the CDR3 is TGTGCCAGCTCACAACTAGCGGGAGGGCCGACCGGGGAGCTGTTTTTT. It encodes CASSQLAGGPTGELFF.

The chain is built from TRBV7-2 and TRBJ2-7; 8 bases align to TRBD1. The CDR3 extends over 15 amino acids. The germline CDR1 and CDR2 sequences are SGHTA and FQGNSA. Losses at the gene ends were 1 base for V and 4 bases for J; bases not matched to a gene: 6. CDR3 bases: TGTGCCAGCAGCTTAGTGCGCAGGGGGCTATACGAGCAGTACTTC. Protein product: CASSLVRRGLYEQYF.